These T cell receptor beta chains were read from a single sample in a study of shared clonotypes between healthy human individuals. Assay: immunoSEQ multiplex PCR; the TCRdb copy retains only in-frame clones and omits some. The data contain millions of clones, less than 95% of them seen just once; the ten biggest clones take up about 1.1%. Material: naive CD8+ T cells sorted from blood. All receptors come from a young man in good health. Both conserved end residues are part of each CDR3. The order of the fields is clone size, CDR3 length, V gene, J gene, D gene, CDR3 protein, CDR3 DNA. A D gene is named only where the DNA matches it firmly. Rows may omit the clone size; those that give it use once, few, many or a size class.

-	17	TRBV7-9	TRBJ1-2	-	CASSPPSMGVENYGYTF	TGTGCCAGCAGCCCCCCCAGTATGGGAGTAGAGAACTATGGCTACACCTTC
-	14	TRBV4-2	TRBJ1-1	-	CASSQEGMNTEAFF	TGTGCCAGCAGCCAGGAGGGCATGAACACTGAAGCTTTCTTT
-	16	TRBV7-6	TRBJ2-1	TRBD2	CASSLGTSGIYNEQFF	TGTGCCAGCAGCCTCGGGACTAGCGGGATCTACAATGAGCAGTTCTTC
-	13	TRBV6-5	TRBJ1-1	TRBD1	CASSPGQGFRAFF	TGTGCCAGCAGTCCGGGACAGGGCTTTAGAGCTTTCTTT
-	18	TRBV7-7	TRBJ2-4	-	CASPGPGVQQGDRYIQYF	TGTGCTAGCCCCGGGCCTGGGGTCCAACAGGGAGATAGGTACATTCAGTACTTC
-	13	TRBV4-1	TRBJ1-1	-	CASSPSGPPQAFF	TGCGCCAGCAGCCCCTCGGGACCTCCCCAAGCTTTCTTT
once	15	TRBV7-9	TRBJ2-1	-	CASSSPGGIYNEQFF	TGTGCCAGCAGCTCCCCCGGCGGGATCTACAATGAGCAGTTCTTC
-	13	TRBV2	TRBJ2-7	TRBD1	CASSETGPYEQYF	TGTGCCAGCAGTGAGACAGGGCCCTACGAGCAGTACTTC
-	13	TRBV5-4	TRBJ2-2	-	CASSQGNTGELFF	TGTGCCAGCAGTCAGGGGAACACCGGGGAGCTGTTTTTT
-	16	TRBV11-2	TRBJ2-1	TRBD2	CASSSEGLAVYNEQFF	TGTGCCAGCAGCTCGGAGGGGCTAGCGGTATACAATGAGCAGTTCTTC
-	14	TRBV27	TRBJ2-1	TRBD2	CASRTSGGYNEQFF	TGTGCCAGCAGAACTAGCGGGGGTTACAATGAGCAGTTCTTC
-	15	TRBV4-1	TRBJ1-4	-	CASSQPGLRAEKLFF	TGCGCCAGCAGCCAACCGGGCCTCCGGGCGGAAAAACTGTTTTTT
-	15	TRBV27	TRBJ2-1	-	CASRSIGSGDSEQFF	TGTGCCAGCAGGTCGATTGGCTCGGGGGACTCTGAGCAGTTCTTC
-	15	TRBV19	TRBJ2-1	-	CASSIDGSSYNEQFF	TGTGCCAGTAGTATCGACGGTTCGTCCTACAATGAGCAGTTCTTC
-	14	TRBV5-6	TRBJ2-7	-	CASSLKLVLYEQYF	TGTGCCAGCAGCTTAAAGTTGGTCCTCTACGAGCAGTACTTC